This T cell receptor (beta chain) was recorded in a study of early T cells in non-severe SARS-CoV-2 infection. To note about this clonotype: A junction boundary mismatches the germline segment, possibly from a read error.

Each single cDNA molecule received a unique molecular identifier. TCRdb reanalysed the 5' RACE reads using MiXCR and keeps one entry per CDR3 protein. The table shows some 56,000 distinct CDR3 sequences, with about 10% occurring only once. CDR3 length: 14 residues. CDR1 and CDR2 (germline): SEHNR, FQNEAQ (reference sequence). The TCR was taken from an adult who was a healthcare worker with PCR-confirmed SARS-CoV-2 infection or an uninfected control (not recorded which). The sequencing sample was made of whole blood. The chain couples TRBV7-9 to TRBJ1-1, with D perhaps matching TRBD1 (5 bases). CDR3 sequence: CACSLQGPNTEAFF. CDR3 bases: TGTGCCTGCAGCTTGCAGGGACCGAACACTGAAGCTTTCTTT.